A single sample gave rise to the 20 T cell receptor beta chains below, sequenced in a study of T cell repertoires in cytomegalovirus infection. MiXCR, run by TCRdb on the reads, gives a single entry per CDR3 protein. Counted here are around 180,000 distinct CDR3 sequences, roughly 27% occurring once; the ten biggest clones make up about 28%. Sample: PBMCs. Source of these receptors: a human donor in good health (CMV status not recorded). Some clones in this sample may be carry-over from other donors' samples.

The chain carries TRBV12-3 or TRBV12-4 and TRBJ2-5; 10 bases are shared with TRBD2. The CDR3 length is 15 residues. The J segment lost 2 bases and the V segment lost 8 bases, leaving 8 bases of the junction unmatched. This CDR3 is CASALQAGGQETQYF. The CDR3 DNA sequence: TGTGCCAGCGCCTTACAAGCGGGGGGGCAAGAGACCCAGTACTTC.

This clonotype was seen repeatedly, ten times or more. The chain carries TRBV7-3 and TRBJ1-1; TRBD1 matches at 7 bases. V gave up 5 bases and J gave up 0 bases; unmatched junction bases: 12. The CDR3 runs 17 residues. Germline CDR1 and CDR2: SGHTA and FQGTGA. The CDR3 spells CASSRWDSLLMNTEAFF. CDR3 nucleotides: TGTGCCAGCAGCCGCTGGGACAGCCTTTTAATGAACACTGAAGCTTTCTTT.

The chain joins TRBV6-5 to TRBJ2-1; D is unresolved. The CDR3 extends over 16 amino acids. In germline, CDR1 is MNHEY, CDR2 SVGAGI. V was cut by 1 base and J by 0 bases, with 10 bases left in between. The CDR3 coding sequence is TGTGCCAGCAGTTACTTGGGCTCAAGCTCCTACAATGAGCAGTTCTTC. Its translation: CASSYLGSSSYNEQFF.

The chain combines TRBV28 with TRBJ1-2; a possible D gene is TRBD1 (5 bases). From germline, CDR1 is MDHEN and CDR2 SYDVKM. Trimming shortened V by 2 bases and J by 4 bases, and 11 bases separated the two germline ends. The CDR3 is made up of 14 amino acids. Here the CDR3 DNA reads TGTGCCAGCAGTTTAGGGGGGGGACCCTATGGCTACACCTTC. Translating gives CASSLGGGPYGYTF.

This clonotype was counted a few times. The chain combines TRBV4-1 with TRBJ2-5, with D unresolved. Between the trimmed V and J ends, which lost 2 bases and 0 bases, there was a span of 10 bases. Germline loops: CDR1 MGHRA, CDR2 YSYEKL. The CDR3 extends over 15 amino acids. DNA for the CDR3: TGCGCCAGCAGCCAACGTGATTCCTACCAAGAGACCCAGTACTTC. Protein: CASSQRDSYQETQYF.

This clonotype was seen more than once but under ten times. The rearrangement links TRBV7-9 to TRBJ1-5; possible D gene TRBD1, 5 bases. CDR1 and CDR2 (germline): SEHNR, FQNEAQ (reference sequence). The CDR3 length is 18 residues. V was pared by 2 bases and J by 0 bases, with 17 bases between. DNA of the CDR3: TGTGCCAGCAGCTTAATACAGGAGGGACTATATAGCAATCAGCCCCAGCATTTT. This codes for CASSLIQEGLYSNQPQHF.

This clonotype was seen many times. The V call is TRBV7-2, the J call TRBJ1-3, with TRBD1 identical over 9 bases. The junction had 5 bases not matched to a gene; V was cut back by 6 bases and J by 2 bases. The CDR3 has 15 amino acids. Germline V gene lookup returns CDR1 SGHTA and CDR2 FQGNSA. The chain's CDR3 is CASSEQGAPGNTIYF. The CDR3 DNA reads as TGTGCCAGCAGTGAACAGGGGGCGCCTGGAAACACCATATATTTT.

This chain uses TRBV29-1 with TRBJ2-4; D tentatively reads TRBD1 or TRBD2 (5 bases each). This CDR3 is built from 12 residues. With 8 bases removed from V and 6 bases from J, the gap between germline ends came to 14 bases. From germline, CDR1 is SQVTM and CDR2 ANQGSEA. For the CDR3, the DNA is TGCAGCCCCTCCGGGACCGGAAACATTCAGTACTTC. Its protein product is CSPSGTGNIQYF.

The rearrangement links TRBV6-2 or TRBV6-3 to TRBJ1-1; D gene ambiguous. Germline-derived CDR1 and CDR2 are MNHEY and SVGEGT. The V and J ends lost 2 bases and 3 bases respectively, with 16 bases between them. This CDR3 contains 16 residues. The CDR3 DNA follows: TGTGCCAGCAGTTACGGACGGTCGACTCGGTACACTGAAGCTTTCTTT. This gives the protein CASSYGRSTRYTEAFF.

This clonotype has a handful of counts. This rearrangement joins TRBV7-2 to TRBJ2-7; D not certain. The CDR3 is made up of 16 amino acids. Germline CDR1 and CDR2: SGHTA and FQGNSA. The V gene lost 1 base and the J gene lost 2 bases, with 15 bases spanning the gap. The CDR3 reads CASSLDREDSPYEQYF. CDR3 nucleotide sequence: TGTGCCAGCAGCTTAGATCGTGAGGATTCCCCCTACGAGCAGTACTTC.

Notes on this clonotype: Possible read error: a much larger clone is one base away. V usage is TRBV7-2 and J usage is TRBJ1-4; D gene unclear. This CDR3 has 16 amino acids. Germline-derived CDR1 and CDR2 are SGHTA and FQGNSA. The CDR3 DNA follows: TGTGCCAGCAGCCCGAACGTGCCCGAAACTAATGAAAAACTGCTTTTT. Its translation: CASSPNVPETNEKLLF.

The chain couples TRBV12-3 or TRBV12-4 to TRBJ2-5, with D possibly TRBD1 on 6 matching bases. The length of the CDR3 is 11 residues. V was shortened by 1 base and J by 9 bases, with 6 bases between the two germline ends. The CDR3 spells CASSLEGAQYF. For the CDR3, the DNA is TGTGCCAGCAGTTTAGAGGGGGCCCAGTACTTC.

The chain uses TRBV7-2 and TRBJ2-5; 7 bases are a match to TRBD1. With V trimmed by 5 bases and J by 1 base, 4 bases remained unmatched. The CDR3 loop spans 14 amino acids. The V gene's germline CDR1 is SGHTA and CDR2 FQGNSA. The CDR3 coding sequence is TGTGCCAGCAGCAAACAGGGGACCCAAGAGACCCAGTACTTC. Protein: CASSKQGTQETQYF.

This clonotype was seen more than once but under ten times. This sequence joins TRBV4-1 and TRBJ1-1; D not resolved. Trimming removed 0 bases at V and 2 bases at J, with 7 bases between. Germline CDR1 is MGHRA and CDR2 is YSYEKL. The CDR3 has 14 amino acids. The CDR3 spells CASSQDSDNTEAFF. The CDR3 nucleotides read TGCGCCAGCAGCCAAGATTCGGATAACACTGAAGCTTTCTTT.

This clonotype was detected a few times. This chain uses TRBV7-2 with TRBJ1-2; 7 bases are shared with TRBD1. J was trimmed by 9 bases and V by 6 bases; bases with no gene match: 10. Germline V gives CDR1 SGHTA, CDR2 FQGNSA. This CDR3 has 13 amino acids. The CDR3 DNA sequence: TGTGCCAGCAGTCCCGACAGGGCGACAAGCTACACCTTC. This gives the protein CASSPDRATSYTF. Filled out from reference TRBV7-2 and TRBJ1-2, the complete variable domain reads GAGVSQSPSNKVTEKGKDVELRCDPISGHTALYWYRQSLGQGLEFLIYFQGNSAPDKSGLPSDRFSAERTGGSVSTLTIQRTQQEDSAVYLCASSPDRATSYTFGSGTRLTVV.

This clonotype was counted a few times. The V and J genes are TRBV5-1 and TRBJ1-1, with TRBD1 as a possible D gene (6 bases). CDR3 length: 15 amino acids. Germline CDR1 is SGHRS and CDR2 is YFSETQ. The ends were cut back, 1 base at V and 3 bases at J, with 13 bases in the middle. The CDR3 sequence is CASSLTGHGDTEAFF. The CDR3 DNA is TGCGCCAGCAGCTTGACAGGGCATGGGGACACTGAAGCTTTCTTT.

The V gene is TRBV20-1, the J gene TRBJ1-6; the D gene is possibly TRBD1 (5 bases). Germline V gene lookup returns CDR1 DFQATT and CDR2 SNEGSKA (reference sequence). V was shortened by 7 bases and J by 0 bases, with 16 bases between the two germline ends. The CDR3 is 16 residues long. The CDR3 protein is CSVRGASISYNSPLHF. The CDR3 nucleotides are TGCAGTGTTAGGGGCGCCTCGATCTCCTATAATTCACCCCTCCACTTT.

A few counts support this clonotype. V usage is TRBV7-8 and J usage is TRBJ2-7, with 13 bases matching TRBD2. Germline V lookup: CDR1 SGHVS, CDR2 FQNEAQ. The CDR3 consists of 16 residues. The V gene end was trimmed by 4 bases and the J gene end by 1 base; junction bases not matched to a gene: 4. The CDR3 DNA follows: TGTGCCAGCAGCTCGCCGGGACTAGCGGGGTCCTACGAGCAGTACTTC. As protein: CASSSPGLAGSYEQYF.

This chain connects TRBV6-5 to TRBJ1-1; no clear D. With 2 bases removed from V and 0 bases from J, the gap between germline ends came to 13 bases. Germline CDR1 is MNHEY and CDR2 is SVGAGI. The CDR3 extends over 16 amino acids. The CDR3 reads CASSYESNGLNTEAFF. The DNA of the CDR3 is TGTGCCAGCAGTTACGAAAGTAACGGCTTGAACACTGAAGCTTTCTTT.

V gene TRBV7-3 combines with J gene TRBJ2-3; a weak D match, TRBD2 (5 bases). The V gene lost 1 base and the J gene lost 6 bases, with 11 bases spanning the gap. CDR1 is SGHTA and CDR2 is FQGTGA in the germline V gene. The CDR3 is 14 amino acids. CDR3 in amino acids: CASSLIPSMDTQYF. The CDR3 nucleotides are TGTGCCAGCAGCTTAATTCCTAGCATGGATACGCAGTATTTT.